This T cell receptor (beta chain) comes out of a study of T-cell memory formation after mild COVID-19. TCRdb re-called the 5' RACE reads through MiXCR, storing one row per CDR3 protein. Of fewer than 150,000 distinct CDR3 sequences listed, around 6.3% are singletons. Whole-study findings and limits: CD4+ contracting clones were found mainly in CM and EM, and CD8+ ones in EMRA. Clones that shrank (day 15 to 85) were balanced CD4/CD8, whereas later expanders leaned CD4+. The finding that pre-infection memory included some responding clones suggested that cross-reactive memory joined.

This CDR3 has 13 amino acids. Trimming cost V 5 bases and J 5 bases; bases outside gene matches: 5. From germline, CDR1 is MNHEY and CDR2 SMNVEV (reference sequence). Comments on this clonotype: Its specificity is unknown.

Sequencing was carried out using PBMCs or a T cell subset sorted from them (not recorded which). This sequence joins TRBV27 and TRBJ1-1, with 7 bases identical to TRBD1. The TCR originated in an adult woman who had mild COVID-19 (a few samples of this study predate the infection). Cell type and time point are not known. The CDR3 loop reads CASSLHRGTEAFF. The CDR3 DNA follows: TGTGCCAGCAGTCTTCACAGGGGAACTGAAGCTTTCTTT.